The 8 T cell receptor beta chains in this list originate from one sample, sequenced in a study of blood T cell repertoires in COVID-19. Sequenced by immunoSEQ multiplex PCR; TCRdb stores in-frame clones only, minus some. The sample lists around 310,000 clones; 80% to 95% were seen once. The sequencing sample was made of peripheral blood. Receptor source: a young woman with COVID-19, enrolled during active disease.

J is TRBJ2-7 and V is TRBV5-6, with TRBD2 matching 10 bases. The ends lost 0 bases at V and 4 bases at J; junction bases unmatched: 7. Germline lookup yields CDR1 SGHDT and CDR2 YYEEEE. There are 16 residues in the CDR3. CDR3 sequence: CASSLGGSSGSYEQYF. For the CDR3, the DNA is TGTGCCAGCAGCTTGGGGGGGTCTAGCGGGAGTTACGAGCAGTACTTC.

This sequence joins TRBV28 and TRBJ1-5, with D possibly TRBD1 on 6 matching bases. Germline V CDR1 and CDR2: MDHEN, SYDVKM. Trimming took 0 bases from V and 6 from J, leaving 9 bases between them. CDR3 length equals 14 residues. The CDR3: CASSLWQGGQPQHF. The CDR3 nucleotides are TGTGCCAGCAGTTTATGGCAAGGGGGTCAGCCCCAGCATTTT. Full variable domain (remainder filled in from reference TRBV28 and TRBJ1-5): DVKVTQSSRYLVKRTGEKVFLECVQDMDHENMFWYRQDPGLGLRLIYFSYDVKMKEKGDIPEGYSVSREKKERFSLILESASTNQTSMYLCASSLWQGGQPQHFGDGTRLSIL.

This CDR3 reads CASGTASGQVNTEAFF. CDR3 DNA: TGCGCCAGTGGAACGGCCTCGGGACAGGTGAACACTGAAGCTTTCTTT. This rearrangement joins TRBV5-1 to TRBJ1-1; 8 bases fit TRBD1. There are 16 residues in the CDR3. CDR1 and CDR2 (germline): SGHRS, YFSETQ. The V segment lost 8 bases and the J segment 0 bases; nucleotides outside the gene matches: 12.

Concerning this clone itself: The sample holds other DNA sequences that translate to the same CDR3. V is TRBV15 and J is TRBJ1-3; D is ambiguous. This CDR3 region has 13 residues. The ends were cut back, 3 bases at V and 0 bases at J, with 3 bases in the middle. The germline CDR1 and CDR2 sequences are LNHNV and YYDKDF (reference sequence). CDR3 coding DNA: TGTGCCACCAGCAGGGCCTCTGGAAACACCATATATTTT. Protein: CATSRASGNTIYF.

This rearrangement joins TRBV19 to TRBJ1-1; possible D gene TRBD1, 5 bases. Germline CDR1 and CDR2: LNHDA and SQIVND (reference sequence). CDR3 length: 13 residues. Trimming removed 8 bases from V and 5 bases from J, with 15 bases in between. The CDR3, as DNA: TGTGCCAGTGATAGGGGCCGGAGAACTGAAGCTTTCTTT. The encoded protein is CASDRGRRTEAFF.

Regarding this clone: Other DNA sequences in this specimen translate into the identical CDR3. The V and J genes are TRBV7-9 and TRBJ2-3, with a possible D match to TRBD2 (5 bases). Germline assignment: CDR1 SEHNR and CDR2 FQNEAQ (reference sequence). Trimming pared 7 bases from V and 0 bases from J, leaving 8 bases between. The CDR3 covers 13 residues. Here the CDR3 reads CASITGSTDTQYF. For the CDR3, the DNA is TGTGCCAGCATCACGGGGAGCACAGATACGCAGTATTTT.

The chain couples TRBV28 to TRBJ2-1; TRBD2 aligns across 9 bases. The ends lost 3 bases at V and 4 bases at J; junction bases unmatched: 4. This CDR3 is 15 amino acids long. Germline CDR1 MDHEN, CDR2 SYDVKM. CDR3: CASSFRGRGYNEQFF. CDR3 nucleotide sequence: TGTGCCAGCAGTTTTCGCGGGAGGGGGTACAATGAGCAGTTCTTC.

J is TRBJ2-2 and V is TRBV7-9, with TRBD2 as a possible D gene (6 bases). From germline, CDR1 is SEHNR and CDR2 FQNEAQ (reference sequence). The CDR3 length is 15 residues. Trimming removed 4 bases from V and 1 base from J, with 10 bases in between. The DNA for the CDR3 is TGTGCCAGCAGCTCGCGACTAGTGAACACCGGGGAGCTGTTTTTT. This translates into CASSSRLVNTGELFF.